The 24 T cell receptor beta chains below come from one sample, sequenced in a study of technical replicates of blood from a handful of donors. Sequenced by immunoSEQ multiplex PCR; TCRdb stores in-frame clones only, minus some. The sample lists tens of thousands of clones, around 86% occurring once. The sample was PBMCs. Receptors were obtained from a human donor in good health. Some clones in this sample may be carry-over from other donors' samples.

In this sample, this clone turned up a few times. The rearrangement uses TRBV6-6 and TRBJ1-1; a possible D gene is TRBD1 (5 bases). Trimming took 2 bases from V and 6 from J, leaving 10 bases between them. The germline V gene has CDR1 MNHNY and CDR2 SVGAGI (reference sequence). This CDR3 is 13 amino acids long. In nucleotides, the CDR3 is TGTGCCAGCAGTTACGGGGGGGTTGCTGAAGCTTTCTTT. This sequence encodes CASSYGGVAEAFF.

The J gene is TRBJ1-1, the V gene TRBV7-2; TRBD1 agrees at 9 bases. Germline CDR1 reads SGHTA; CDR2 reads FQGNSA. The V gene end was trimmed by 5 bases and the J gene end by 6 bases; junction bases not matched to a gene: 10. The CDR3 has 15 residues. The CDR3 here is CASSLEGQGLPEAFF. CDR3 bases: TGTGCCAGCAGCCTAGAGGGACAGGGCCTCCCTGAAGCTTTCTTT.

The CDR3 loop is CASTQDFNSPLHF. As DNA, the CDR3 is TGTGCCAGTACGCAGGATTTTAATTCACCCCTCCACTTT. This sequence joins TRBV2 and TRBJ1-6; D unclear. V was trimmed by 9 bases and J by 6 bases, leaving 12 bases between them. CDR3 length: 13 amino acids. From germline, CDR1 is SNHLY and CDR2 FYNNEI.

V gene TRBV6-6 combines with J gene TRBJ1-6, with 7 bases aligning to TRBD1. V trimming: 6 bases; J trimming: 6 bases; junction bases outside the gene matches: 11. The CDR3 extends over 16 amino acids. CDR1 is MNHNY, CDR2 SVGAGI, per germline (reference sequence). In DNA, the CDR3 is TGTGCCAGCAGCGAGTTGACAGGGAGGTTTAATTCACCCCTCCACTTT. This gives the protein CASSELTGRFNSPLHF.

The chain combines TRBV10-3 with TRBJ2-5, with TRBD2 matching over 7 bases. CDR3 length: 13 amino acids. V dropped 6 bases and J dropped 0; count of bases not matched to a gene: 1. The germline V gene encodes CDR1 ENHRY and CDR2 SYGVKD. CDR3 sequence (DNA): TGTGCCATCAGCGGGGGGTACCAAGAGACCCAGTACTTC. The encoded protein is CAISGGYQETQYF.

J is TRBJ2-1 and V is TRBV19; TRBD2 agrees at 10 bases. Per germline, CDR1 LNHDA and CDR2 SQIVND (reference sequence). The CDR3 runs to 15 residues. After removal of 8 bases from V and 7 bases from J, the junction contained 11 bases not matched to a gene. The CDR3 spells CASGVRAGGWNEQFF. In DNA form, the CDR3 reads TGTGCCAGTGGAGTCCGAGCGGGAGGGTGGAATGAGCAGTTCTTC. Looking up the rest from reference TRBV19 and TRBJ2-1 gives the full variable domain: DGGITQSPKYLFRKEGQNVTLSCEQNLNHDAMYWYRQDPGQGLRLIYYSQIVNDFQKGDIAEGYSVSREKKESFPLTVTSAQKNPTAFYLCASGVRAGGWNEQFFGPGTRLTVL.

The chain is built from TRBV10-3 and TRBJ2-2, with D perhaps matching TRBD2 (6 bases). Germline V lookup: CDR1 ENHRY, CDR2 SYGVKD. The CDR3 sequence is 15 residues long. V lost 3 bases, J lost 6 bases, and 14 bases lay in between. The CDR3 reads CAISESTRYSGELFF. The CDR3 DNA reads TGTGCCATCAGTGAATCGACTAGATATTCCGGGGAGCTGTTTTTT.

The rearrangement uses TRBV7-9 and TRBJ1-1, with D hard to call. V was clipped by 4 bases and J by 12 bases, with 15 bases between them. Germline V gene sequence: CDR1 SEHNR, CDR2 FQNEAQ (reference sequence). This CDR3 contains 12 residues. The CDR3 loop is CASSSEAPGTFF. CDR3 nucleotide sequence: TGTGCCAGCAGCTCCGAGGCCCCCGGGACTTTCTTT.

In its sample, this clone was seen a few times. V usage is TRBV7-9 and J usage is TRBJ2-1; D is uncertain. Trimming removed 5 bases at V and 4 bases at J, with 6 bases between. The V gene's germline CDR1 is SEHNR and CDR2 FQNEAQ (reference sequence). This CDR3 has 12 amino acids. The CDR3 protein is CASSVSYNEQFF. DNA of the CDR3: TGTGCCAGCAGCGTTAGTTACAATGAGCAGTTCTTC.

This chain links TRBV19 with TRBJ2-3, with 9 bases identical to TRBD1. J gave up 10 bases and V 3 bases, and 17 bases lay outside the gene matches. This CDR3 has 17 amino acids. Per the germline V gene, CDR1 is LNHDA and CDR2 is SQIVND (reference sequence). This CDR3 is CASSIRGTDRGHVPQYF. The CDR3 nucleotides read TGTGCCAGTAGTATTCGAGGGACGGACAGGGGTCACGTCCCGCAGTATTTT. The variable domain in full, completed from reference TRBV19 and TRBJ2-3, reads DGGITQSPKYLFRKEGQNVTLSCEQNLNHDAMYWYRQDPGQGLRLIYYSQIVNDFQKGDIAEGYSVSREKKESFPLTVTSAQKNPTAFYLCASSIRGTDRGHVPQYFGPGTRLTVL.

This chain uses TRBV12-5 with TRBJ2-7; TRBD1 is a possible D gene (5 bases). Trimming stripped 0 bases from V and 0 bases from J, with 9 bases between. Germline values: CDR1 LGHNT, CDR2 FRNRAP. This CDR3 contains 15 residues. The CDR3, as DNA: TGTGCTAGTGGTTTGGTACCAGGGATCTCCTACGAGCAGTACTTC. Translated: CASGLVPGISYEQYF.

The J gene is TRBJ2-6, the V gene TRBV7-5; the DNA was not compared with TRBD2, the D call given in the table. TRBV7-5 corresponds to a pseudogene. CDR3 length: 17 residues. CDR3 in amino acids: CVRSLVEGRSGANVLTF. The CDR3 region has the DNA TGTGTCAGAAGCTTAGTAGAAGGGAGGTCTGGGGCCAACGTCCTGACTTTC.

The chain joins TRBV6-5 to TRBJ2-7; TRBD2 agrees at 12 bases. CDR1 and CDR2 from the germline V gene are MNHEY and SVGAGI. V gave up 1 base and J gave up 3 bases; unmatched junction bases: 4. The CDR3 runs to 16 residues. The CDR3 reads CASSYLSTSGSYEQYF. CDR3 coding DNA: TGTGCCAGCAGTTACTTATCGACTAGCGGGAGCTACGAGCAGTACTTC.

The chain employs TRBV18 and TRBJ1-1; 9 positions agree with TRBD1. J was trimmed by 5 bases and V by 4 bases; bases with no gene match: 5. Germline V CDR1 and CDR2: KGHSH, LQKENI. This CDR3 spans 14 amino acids. The DNA of the CDR3 is TGTGCCAGCTCACGGGGACAGGGAGGAACTGAAGCTTTCTTT. As protein: CASSRGQGGTEAFF.

The V gene is TRBV7-6, the J gene TRBJ2-7, with 8 bases identical to TRBD1. Germline CDR1 SGHVS, CDR2 FNYEAQ. V lost 3 bases and J lost 5; bases outside the gene matches: 6. CDR3 size: 14 residues. CDR3 in amino acids: CASSFDRGVHEQYF. CDR3 bases: TGTGCCAGCAGCTTTGACAGGGGAGTACACGAGCAGTACTTC.

The chain uses TRBV7-9 and TRBJ2-2; no reliable D call. Germline V gene lookup returns CDR1 SEHNR and CDR2 FQNEAQ (reference sequence). The CDR3 extends over 14 amino acids. V was clipped by 5 bases and J by 6 bases, with 13 bases between them. CDR3 region: CASSPTRSPGELFF. CDR3 bases: TGTGCCAGCAGCCCCACCCGGAGCCCCGGGGAGCTGTTTTTT.

The rearrangement joins TRBV7-2 to TRBJ1-2; 7 nucleotides align to TRBD1. This CDR3 comprises 13 residues. J gave up 6 bases and V 5 bases, and 6 bases lay outside the gene matches. Germline CDR1 and CDR2: SGHTA and FQGNSA. The CDR3, as DNA: TGTGCCAGCAGCCCACCAGGGGGGCATGGCTACACCTTC. It specifies CASSPPGGHGYTF.

This clone was seen once. The V and J genes are TRBV6-5 and TRBJ2-7, with D possibly being TRBD2 (5 bases). Trimming stripped 10 bases from V and 5 bases from J, with 12 bases between. From germline, CDR1 is MNHEY and CDR2 SVGAGI. The CDR3 runs to 11 residues. The CDR3 loop is CATVGRNEQYF. The CDR3 DNA sequence: TGTGCCACCGTAGGGAGAAACGAGCAGTACTTC.

This clone occurred once. This chain joins TRBV4-2 and TRBJ2-7; D possibly corresponds to TRBD1 (6 bases). CDR3 length: 16 residues. Germline lookup yields CDR1 LGHNA and CDR2 YNFKEQ. Trimming removed 5 bases at V and 0 bases at J, with 17 bases between. The CDR3 spells CASSFDHRANSYEQYF. The CDR3 coding sequence is TGTGCCAGCAGCTTCGACCACAGGGCCAACTCCTACGAGCAGTACTTC.

The sample holds one count of this clone. The rearrangement uses TRBV4-3 and TRBJ1-3; 9 bases agree with TRBD1. Germline trimming cut 3 bases from V and 4 bases from J; bases unmatched to any gene: 7. The CDR3 contains 16 residues. CDR1 is LGHNA and CDR2 is YSLEER in the germline V gene. CDR3 DNA: TGCGCCAGCAGCCACCGAACAGGGGGCGACGGAAACACCATATATTTT. It translates to CASSHRTGGDGNTIYF.

This chain links TRBV5-1 with TRBJ2-2; TRBD2 matches at 7 bases. V shed 2 bases and J 5 bases; nucleotides not matched to a gene: 9. The CDR3 has 16 amino acids. The germline gives CDR1 SGHRS, CDR2 YFSETQ. The CDR3 bases are TGCGCCAGCAGCTTAGTCCGGACTAGAGATACCGGGGAGCTGTTTTTT. Encoded protein: CASSLVRTRDTGELFF.

V is TRBV7-8 and J is TRBJ2-7, with 10 bases matching TRBD1. The CDR3 is 16 amino acids. Per the germline V gene, CDR1 is SGHVS and CDR2 is FQNEAQ. The V and J ends lost 5 bases and 4 bases, in that order; junction bases with no gene match: 11. CDR3 DNA: TGTGCCAGCAGCCTGGTCATGGGACAGGGGAAGTACGAGCAGTACTTC. Protein sequence: CASSLVMGQGKYEQYF.

This clone was counted between two and nine times. The chain is built from TRBV7-2 and TRBJ2-5, with 7 bases matching TRBD1. Looked up from germline, CDR1 is SGHTA and CDR2 is FQGNSA. V trimming: 5 bases; J trimming: 5 bases; junction bases outside the gene matches: 2. The CDR3 runs 12 residues. In DNA, the CDR3 is TGTGCCAGCAGCCCCAGGGGGGAGACCCAGTACTTC. Translating it yields CASSPRGETQYF.

The chain couples TRBV7-3 to TRBJ2-3; a possible D gene is TRBD2 (6 bases). The germline V and J ends were trimmed by 8 bases and 0 bases, with 15 bases remaining between them. The CDR3 sequence is 15 residues long. Germline V gene data show CDR1 as SGHTA and CDR2 as FQGTGA. CDR3: CASQPTRSSTDTQYF. As DNA, the CDR3 is TGTGCCAGCCAACCGACTAGATCGAGCACAGATACGCAGTATTTT.